This T cell receptor (beta chain) originates from a study of T cell responses to AZD1222 COVID-19 vaccine (dated by TCRdb to the early 2020s). For the wider study: TCR sequencing was performed for 233 trial participants, of whom about 200 were given two doses of AZD1222 and around 25 were given two doses of MenACWY control vaccine. Enrollment into the trials was organized by age into subgroups of 18-55, 56-69 and 70-plus years, and those subgroups contained about 160, 30 and 59 TCR-sequenced participants, respectively. What the work shows at the level of the full study, not this receptor alone: Spike-specific TCR breadth and depth rose significantly after two AZD1222 doses compared with day 0 and with MenACWY recipients. Conclusions about previously exposed vaccinees are limited because only 6 or 7 AZD1222 recipients were SARS-CoV-2 seropositive at baseline. The 56-69-year group was small, and its depth increase did not reach significance, likely because of low power. CD4 TCRs associated with the vaccine covered the entire spike protein, and the dominant responses were in regions 160-218 and 743-854. Because no samples from the day 14 peak response were available, repertoires could be characterized only after the peak T cell response. Epitopes outside the regions mutated in the B.1.351 and B.1.1.7 variants were reportedly recognized by nearly half of the unique spike-specific TCRs. Most participants were white British and females outnumbered males, and the authors suggested that clonal diversity may have been underestimated.

This specimen's time point label, per the study, means: baseline before first vaccination. The treatment or condition label, as the study defines it: meningococcal conjugate vaccine given as trial control. The vaccinee samples were drawn from two UK trials, COV001 and COV002, one of which was a single-blind randomized controlled phase 2/3 trial testing AZD1222 (ChAdOx1 nCoV-19) in healthy adults. For TCRbeta chain sequencing, PBMC samples were collected from trial participants at day 0 and at day 28 after the second dose. Note on this clone: Its recognized antigen is unknown. Base qualities are missing; no much larger clone stands one base away.

The CDR3 regions of human TCRbeta chains were analyzed by immunosequencing. As for the authors' bioinformatics: Repertoire TCRs were matched against a reference library of SARS-CoV-2-specific TCRs generated with the MIRA antigen-specificity platform. Breadth meant the fraction of unique TCRs that were SARS-CoV-2-associated, whereas depth meant the fraction of total T cells that were SARS-CoV-2-associated. Using the MIRA data, each spike-specific TCR was assigned both to the spike region to which the TCR was reactive and to a CD4 or CD8 class. Log10-transformed breadth and depth values were compared by one-way ANOVA with Sidak's multiple comparisons tests. The source is immuneACCESS, and TCRdb retained only in-frame sequences with V and J called. Part of the clones is not carried over; for the studies checked, unresolved V genes explain less than half of this, and the remainder is unexplained. The V and J calls and clone size were taken over from that table, and D and trimming were inferred from the DNA. This sample lists 130,000 or so clones; about 92% were detected once. The top ten clones comprise less than 0.95% of the sample.

Counted from cysteine to phenylalanine, this CDR3 has 17 amino acids. Just CDR3 DNA is preserved here, 51 bases in frame from base 1. The germline V gene (reference sequence) supplies CDR1 GTSNPN and CDR2 SVGIG. The junction carries 24 bases between V and J, which are trimmed by 3 bases and 4 bases respectively. This material consisted of peripheral blood, taken on day 0 of MenACWY control vaccination. The chain is encoded by TRBV30 joined to TRBJ1-2, with TRBD1 as a weak D call on 5 bases. This receptor was taken from an adult in good health. The nucleotides are TGTGCCTGGAGCGCAACCCGACAGAAGATCAGGAGCTATGGCTACACCTTC. Its translation is CAWSATRQKIRSYGYTF.